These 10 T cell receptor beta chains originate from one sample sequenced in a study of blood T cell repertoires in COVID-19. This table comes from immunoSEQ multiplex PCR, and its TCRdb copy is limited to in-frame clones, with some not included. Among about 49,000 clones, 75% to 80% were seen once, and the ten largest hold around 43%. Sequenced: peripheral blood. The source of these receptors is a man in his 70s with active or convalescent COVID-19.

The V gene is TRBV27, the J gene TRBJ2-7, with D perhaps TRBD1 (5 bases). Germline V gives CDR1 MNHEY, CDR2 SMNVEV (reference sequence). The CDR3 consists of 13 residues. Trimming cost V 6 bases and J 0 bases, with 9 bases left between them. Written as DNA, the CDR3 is TGTGCCAGCAGCTCAGACAGCTCCTACGAGCAGTACTTC. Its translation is CASSSDSSYEQYF.

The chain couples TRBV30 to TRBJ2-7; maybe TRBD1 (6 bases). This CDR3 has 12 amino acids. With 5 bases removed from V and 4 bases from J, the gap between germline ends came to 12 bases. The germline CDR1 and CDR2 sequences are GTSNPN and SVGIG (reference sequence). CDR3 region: CAWSLGGYEQYF. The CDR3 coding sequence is TGTGCCTGGTCCCTAGGGGGTTACGAGCAGTACTTC. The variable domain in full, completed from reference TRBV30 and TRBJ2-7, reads SQTIHQWPATLVQPVGSPLSLECTVEGTSNPNLYWYRQAAGRGLQLLFYSVGIGQISSEVPQNLSASRPQDRQFILSSKKLLLSDSGFYLCAWSLGGYEQYFGPGTRLTVT.

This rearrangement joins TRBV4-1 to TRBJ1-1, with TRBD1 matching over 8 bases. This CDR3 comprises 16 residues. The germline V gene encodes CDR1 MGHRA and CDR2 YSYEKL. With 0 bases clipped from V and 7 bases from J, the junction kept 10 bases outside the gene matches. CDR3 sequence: CASSQEPGKTGGEAFF. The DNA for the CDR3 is TGCGCCAGCAGCCAAGAACCGGGAAAAACAGGGGGTGAAGCTTTCTTT.

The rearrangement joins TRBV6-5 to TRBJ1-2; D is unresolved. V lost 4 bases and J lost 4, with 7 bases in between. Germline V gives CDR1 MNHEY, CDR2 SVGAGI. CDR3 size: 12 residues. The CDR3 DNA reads TGTGCCAGCAGTTCACCGGGCTATGGCTACACCTTC. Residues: CASSSPGYGYTF.

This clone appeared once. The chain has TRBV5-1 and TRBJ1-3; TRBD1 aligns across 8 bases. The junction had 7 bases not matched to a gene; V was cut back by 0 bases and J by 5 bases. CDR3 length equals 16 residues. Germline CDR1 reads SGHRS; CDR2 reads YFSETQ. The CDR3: CASSLGVGRGRNTIYF. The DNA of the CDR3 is TGCGCCAGCAGCTTGGGTGTCGGCAGGGGGCGAAACACCATATATTTT.

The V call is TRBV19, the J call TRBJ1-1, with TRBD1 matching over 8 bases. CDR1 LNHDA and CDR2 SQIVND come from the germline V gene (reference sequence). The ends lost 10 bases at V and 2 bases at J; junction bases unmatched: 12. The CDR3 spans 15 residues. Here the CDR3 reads CAIPGGAGPNTEAFF. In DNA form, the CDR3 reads TGTGCCATTCCAGGGGGCGCGGGCCCTAACACTGAAGCTTTCTTT.

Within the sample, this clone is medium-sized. The CDR3, as DNA: TGTGCCAGCAGCTTAATAGCGGGGACCAATGAGCAGTTCTTC. Protein: CASSLIAGTNEQFF. This sequence joins TRBV7-2 and TRBJ2-1; 8 positions agree with TRBD2. V was clipped by 2 bases and J by 6 bases; unmatched bases: 3. The germline CDR1 and CDR2 sequences are SGHTA and FQGNSA. CDR3 size: 14 residues. Full variable domain (rest looked up from reference TRBV7-2 and TRBJ2-1): GAGVSQSPSNKVTEKGKDVELRCDPISGHTALYWYRQSLGQGLEFLIYFQGNSAPDKSGLPSDRFSAERTGGSVSTLTIQRTQQEDSAVYLCASSLIAGTNEQFFGPGTRLTVL.

The CDR3 DNA follows: TGTGCCAGTGGAGTATCCTACGAGCAGTACTTC. Residues: CASGVSYEQYF. The V gene is TRBV7-9, the J gene TRBJ2-7; unclear D gene. Trimming shortened V by 9 bases and J by 1 base, and 7 bases separated the two germline ends. This CDR3 region has 11 residues. CDR1 is SEHNR, CDR2 FQNEAQ, per germline (reference sequence).

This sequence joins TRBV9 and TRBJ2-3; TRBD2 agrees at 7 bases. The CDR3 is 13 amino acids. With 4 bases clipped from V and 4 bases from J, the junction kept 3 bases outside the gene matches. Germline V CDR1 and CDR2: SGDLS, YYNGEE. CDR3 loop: CASSTGGSDTQYF. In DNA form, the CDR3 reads TGTGCCAGCAGCACCGGGGGGTCAGATACGCAGTATTTT.

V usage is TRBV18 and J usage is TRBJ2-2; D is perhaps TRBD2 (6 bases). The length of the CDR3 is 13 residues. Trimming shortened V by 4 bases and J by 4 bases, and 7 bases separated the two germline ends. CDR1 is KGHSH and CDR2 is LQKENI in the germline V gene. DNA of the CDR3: TGTGCCAGCTCACGGGGGGTCACCGGGGAGCTGTTTTTT. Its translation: CASSRGVTGELFF.